These T cell receptor beta chains were read from a single sample in a study of blood T cell repertoires in COVID-19. Some clones are missing from TCRdb's copy, which holds only in-frame ones; the method was immunoSEQ multiplex PCR. This sample has roughly 350,000 clones, with about nine tenths found just once. Sequencing was performed on peripheral blood. The source of these receptors is an older woman with COVID-19, enrolled during active disease. Each CDR3 is given with its conserved first and last residue. Each record gives: J gene, D gene, clone size, V gene, CDR3 protein, CDR3 DNA. D genes are given only for firm matches. Where a row states a size, it is once, few, many or the class of an expanded clone; other rows omit it.

j_gene: TRBJ1-4
d_gene: NA
abundance: NA
v_gene: TRBV11-2
CDR3aa: CASSRAGYNEKLFF
CDR3nt: TGTGCCAGCAGCCGGGCGGGCTATAATGAAAAACTGTTTTTT

j_gene: TRBJ2-1
d_gene: NA
abundance: NA
v_gene: TRBV11-2
CDR3aa: CASSLDIRDEQFF
CDR3nt: TGTGCCAGCAGCTTAGATATCCGTGATGAGCAGTTCTTC

j_gene: TRBJ1-2
d_gene: TRBD1
abundance: few
v_gene: TRBV28
CDR3aa: CASSLTGQAYGYTF
CDR3nt: TGTGCCAGCAGTTTGACAGGACAGGCCTATGGCTACACCTTC

j_gene: TRBJ1-6
d_gene: TRBD1
abundance: few
v_gene: TRBV5-1
CDR3aa: CASSIRGQGQSPLHF
CDR3nt: TGCGCCAGCAGCATCAGGGGACAGGGCCAATCACCCCTCCACTTT

j_gene: TRBJ1-4
d_gene: NA
abundance: once
v_gene: TRBV2
CDR3aa: CASHQGRKEKLFF
CDR3nt: TGTGCCAGCCATCAGGGGAGAAAGGAAAAACTGTTTTTT

j_gene: TRBJ2-7
d_gene: TRBD2
abundance: NA
v_gene: TRBV19
CDR3aa: CASSPWEGYEQYF
CDR3nt: TGTGCCAGTAGTCCCTGGGAGGGTTACGAGCAGTACTTC

j_gene: TRBJ1-2
d_gene: NA
abundance: NA
v_gene: TRBV12-3/TRBV12-4
CDR3aa: CASSRQDYGYTF
CDR3nt: TGTGCCAGCAGTAGACAGGACTATGGCTACACCTTC

j_gene: TRBJ2-7
d_gene: TRBD1
abundance: NA
v_gene: TRBV28
CDR3aa: CASSLKGANEQYF
CDR3nt: TGTGCCAGCAGTTTAAAGGGGGCGAACGAGCAGTACTTC

j_gene: TRBJ1-6
d_gene: NA
abundance: NA
v_gene: TRBV30
CDR3aa: CACTGASRNSPLHF
CDR3nt: TGTGCCTGCACTGGAGCCAGTCGGAATTCACCCCTCCACTTT

j_gene: TRBJ1-2
d_gene: NA
abundance: NA
v_gene: TRBV7-9
CDR3aa: CASNAGNYGYTF
CDR3nt: TGTGCCAGCAATGCAGGGAACTATGGCTACACCTTC

j_gene: TRBJ2-3
d_gene: NA
abundance: NA
v_gene: TRBV5-1
CDR3aa: CASSKDRADTDTQYF
CDR3nt: TGCGCCAGCAGCAAGGACAGAGCTGATACAGATACGCAGTATTTT

j_gene: TRBJ1-5
d_gene: NA
abundance: NA
v_gene: TRBV6-2/TRBV6-3
CDR3aa: CASSYGGFGNQPQHF
CDR3nt: TGTGCCAGCAGTTACGGCGGGTTCGGCAATCAGCCCCAGCATTTT

j_gene: TRBJ2-2
d_gene: TRBD2
abundance: NA
v_gene: TRBV4-2
CDR3aa: CASSQDLIAGGTGELFF
CDR3nt: TGTGCCAGCAGCCAAGATTTAATAGCGGGGGGTACCGGGGAGCTGTTTTTT

j_gene: TRBJ1-2
d_gene: NA
abundance: NA
v_gene: TRBV7-2
CDR3aa: CASNRVGNGYTF
CDR3nt: TGTGCCAGCAACAGGGTCGGAAATGGCTACACCTTC

j_gene: TRBJ1-4
d_gene: NA
abundance: NA
v_gene: TRBV5-8
CDR3aa: CASSLARGFNEKLFF
CDR3nt: TGTGCCAGCAGCTTGGCCAGAGGGTTTAATGAAAAACTGTTTTTT

j_gene: TRBJ2-3
d_gene: TRBD2
abundance: NA
v_gene: TRBV19
CDR3aa: CASSIRTSSTDTQYF
CDR3nt: TGTGCCAGTAGTATCAGGACTAGCAGCACAGATACGCAGTATTTT

j_gene: TRBJ1-3
d_gene: NA
abundance: many
v_gene: TRBV7-6
CDR3aa: CASSHPRGSGNTIYF
CDR3nt: TGTGCCAGCAGCCACCCAAGGGGATCGGGAAACACCATATATTTT

j_gene: TRBJ1-4
d_gene: NA
abundance: NA
v_gene: TRBV11-2
CDR3aa: CASSFGGINEKLFF
CDR3nt: TGTGCCAGCAGCTTCGGGGGTATTAATGAAAAACTGTTTTTT

j_gene: TRBJ2-6
d_gene: NA
abundance: NA
v_gene: TRBV29-1
CDR3aa: CSVGAGANVLTF
CDR3nt: TGCAGCGTCGGGGCTGGGGCCAACGTCCTGACTTTC

j_gene: TRBJ1-2
d_gene: NA
abundance: NA
v_gene: TRBV12-3/TRBV12-4
CDR3aa: CASSLEGARGYTF
CDR3nt: TGTGCCAGCAGTTTGGAGGGCGCTAGGGGCTACACCTTC

j_gene: TRBJ1-1
d_gene: TRBD1
abundance: NA
v_gene: TRBV3-1/TRBV3-2
CDR3aa: CASSQGGTVEAFF
CDR3nt: TGTGCCAGCAGCCAAGGTGGGACAGTTGAAGCTTTCTTT

j_gene: TRBJ1-4
d_gene: TRBD1
abundance: once
v_gene: TRBV18
CDR3aa: CASSHEDRDNEKLFF
CDR3nt: TGTGCCAGCTCACACGAGGACAGGGATAATGAAAAACTGTTTTTT

j_gene: TRBJ1-2
d_gene: TRBD1
abundance: NA
v_gene: TRBV27
CDR3aa: CASSHGQAGGYTF
CDR3nt: TGTGCCAGCAGTCACGGACAGGCCGGTGGCTACACCTTC

j_gene: TRBJ2-7
d_gene: NA
abundance: NA
v_gene: TRBV5-1
CDR3aa: CASSLSTNTYEQYF
CDR3nt: TGCGCCAGCAGCTTGTCTACTAACACCTACGAGCAGTACTTC

j_gene: TRBJ1-6
d_gene: TRBD1
abundance: NA
v_gene: TRBV6-5
CDR3aa: CASSYPGTGKSPLHF
CDR3nt: TGTGCCAGCAGTTACCCCGGGACAGGGAAGTCACCCCTCCACTTT

j_gene: TRBJ2-3
d_gene: NA
abundance: NA
v_gene: TRBV29-1
CDR3aa: CSMRSQGGTQYF
CDR3nt: TGCAGCATGCGGTCCCAGGGGGGTACGCAGTATTTT

j_gene: TRBJ2-2
d_gene: NA
abundance: NA
v_gene: TRBV5-6
CDR3aa: CASSLVGYRGINTGELFF
CDR3nt: TGTGCCAGCAGCTTGGTGGGTTACCGGGGAATTAACACCGGGGAGCTGTTTTTT

j_gene: TRBJ1-1
d_gene: NA
abundance: NA
v_gene: TRBV10-2
CDR3aa: CASSDKSGNTEAFF
CDR3nt: TGCGCCAGCAGTGATAAGTCGGGGAACACTGAAGCTTTCTTT

j_gene: TRBJ2-7
d_gene: TRBD2
abundance: NA
v_gene: TRBV5-4
CDR3aa: CASSGSSGARAEQYF
CDR3nt: TGTGCCAGCAGCGGTTCTAGCGGGGCCAGGGCCGAGCAGTACTTC

j_gene: TRBJ1-5
d_gene: NA
abundance: NA
v_gene: TRBV25-1
CDR3aa: CASSEPGGGEQPQHF
CDR3nt: TGTGCCAGCAGTGAGCCGGGAGGTGGGGAACAGCCCCAGCATTTT

j_gene: TRBJ2-7
d_gene: TRBD1
abundance: NA
v_gene: TRBV10-1
CDR3aa: CASNPTGWYEQYF
CDR3nt: TGCGCCAGCAACCCGACAGGGTGGTACGAGCAGTACTTC

j_gene: TRBJ2-7
d_gene: NA
abundance: NA
v_gene: TRBV4-3
CDR3aa: CASSQGSPGEQYF
CDR3nt: TGCGCCAGCAGCCAAGGGTCCCCGGGAGAGCAGTACTTC

j_gene: TRBJ1-4
d_gene: NA
abundance: NA
v_gene: TRBV15
CDR3aa: CATSSRQATNEKLFF
CDR3nt: TGTGCCACCAGCAGCAGACAGGCAACTAATGAAAAACTGTTTTTT

j_gene: TRBJ1-6
d_gene: TRBD1
abundance: NA
v_gene: TRBV7-2
CDR3aa: CASSRTGGDSPLHF
CDR3nt: TGTGCCAGCAGCCGCACAGGGGGCGATTCACCCCTCCACTTT

j_gene: TRBJ2-7
d_gene: TRBD2
abundance: NA
v_gene: TRBV3-1/TRBV3-2
CDR3aa: CASSPPAAGGHEQYF
CDR3nt: TGTGCCAGCAGCCCCCCCGCCGCGGGGGGACACGAGCAGTACTTC

j_gene: TRBJ1-3
d_gene: NA
abundance: NA
v_gene: TRBV30
CDR3aa: CAWSVLLGAAFGNTIYF
CDR3nt: TGTGCCTGGAGTGTACTTCTGGGGGCGGCTTTTGGAAACACCATATATTTT

j_gene: TRBJ2-7
d_gene: TRBD1
abundance: NA
v_gene: TRBV4-1
CDR3aa: CASSQGQGAEQYF
CDR3nt: TGCGCCAGCAGCCAAGGCCAGGGGGCCGAGCAGTACTTC